This is a list of T cell receptor beta chains from one sample in a study of blood T cell repertoires in COVID-19. The repertoire was sequenced with immunoSEQ multiplex PCR; TCRdb's copy has only in-frame clones and lacks some. The table includes more than 200,000 clones, 70% to 90% detected once. Material for sequencing was PBMCs or T cells enriched from blood (not recorded which). These receptors came from a woman aged 45-65 years who had recovered from COVID-19. Both conserved end residues are part of each CDR3.

j_call v_call cdr3_aa
TRBJ1-1 TRBV6-5 CASSWTGAMNTEAFF
TRBJ2-1 TRBV19 CASSTRDRPNQQFF
TRBJ1-1 TRBV19 CASSIPRQRENTEAFF
TRBJ2-2 TRBV7-2 CASLAGLVTGELFF
TRBJ2-3 TRBV4-2 CASSQQTSGRSTDTQYF
TRBJ1-1 TRBV5-6 CASSLAKNRVAEAFF
TRBJ1-4 TRBV12-3/TRBV12-4 CASSFGEGEKLFF
TRBJ2-1 TRBV11-2 CASSLAFRRSSYNEQFF
TRBJ2-3 TRBV27 CASSFSQGIDTQYF
TRBJ2-3 TRBV5-1 CASYSGSPDTQYF
TRBJ2-1 TRBV3-1/TRBV3-2 CASSQASVSYNEQFF
TRBJ2-6 TRBV5-1 CASSLGGTKQGGGANVLTF
TRBJ1-3 TRBV9 CASSVEEPGNTIYF
TRBJ2-7 TRBV7-8 CASSLRTSSSYEQYF
TRBJ2-3 TRBV18 CASSPGTSGRTDTQYF
TRBJ1-1 TRBV20-1 CSARQDTEAFF
TRBJ2-3 TRBV19 CASSTLLLAGSTDTQYF
TRBJ1-2 TRBV28 CASNPSGYGYTF
TRBJ2-7 TRBV29-1 CSVQGSYEQYF
TRBJ2-2 TRBV7-2 CASSSTSVTTGELFF
TRBJ1-3 TRBV4-2 CASSQEDSSGNTIYF
TRBJ1-2 TRBV10-2 CASSSSTTQGYGYTF
TRBJ1-1 TRBV7-2 CASSLTTGGLKAFF
TRBJ2-6 TRBV18 CASSSVSGANVLTF
TRBJ2-2 TRBV29-1 CSVEVRRGYTGELFF
TRBJ1-5 TRBV7-6 CASSLARNQPQHF
TRBJ2-7 TRBV6-5 CASGLDRDPYEQYF
TRBJ1-1 TRBV10-3 CAISQDLNTEAFF
TRBJ2-5 TRBV7-9 CASSFGAGGNTETQYF
TRBJ2-3 TRBV3-1/TRBV3-2 CASSRPGTSGSTQYF
TRBJ2-7 TRBV28 CASSSVFHPGQSPYEQYF
TRBJ2-1 TRBV4-2 CASSQDETGLAGYNEQFF
TRBJ2-7 TRBV10-3 CAISAASGSPMVYEQYF
TRBJ2-1 TRBV29-1 CSGAGNPYNEQFF
TRBJ1-5 TRBV2 CASSVESVLSNQPQHF
TRBJ2-5 TRBV12-3/TRBV12-4 CASSSTEQETQYF
TRBJ2-5 TRBV29-1 CSAVLVEGLAAAQYF
TRBJ1-2 TRBV4-1 CASSRGTGGVSGYTF
TRBJ2-7 TRBV9 CAIVFRDRRYEQYF
TRBJ2-5 TRBV29-1 CSVETSGSAETQYF
TRBJ2-3 TRBV28 CASSHLLQTSTDTQYF
TRBJ2-1 TRBV28 CASRSTGGESYNEQFF
TRBJ2-3 TRBV15 CATSRNRGGTDTQYF
TRBJ2-2 TRBV9 CASSVGIGSGRNTGELFF
TRBJ2-4 TRBV27 CASRSGLAGHKNIQYF
TRBJ2-7 TRBV5-1 CASDPGQGFEQYF
TRBJ2-4 TRBV9 CASSPLPGRTNIQYF
TRBJ1-2 TRBV5-6 CASSVTAGVGFFDYGYTF
TRBJ1-6 TRBV28 CASSKGDFNSPLHF
TRBJ2-7 TRBV13 CASRLGSYEQYF
TRBJ2-2 TRBV5-1 CASRRLAGPNTGELFF
TRBJ2-1 TRBV10-3 CAIRRQGVTYNEQFF
TRBJ2-7 TRBV28 CASSPRYRRPGLFSYEQYF
TRBJ1-5 TRBV2 CASKRQGNQPQHF
TRBJ1-3 TRBV5-1 CASSLGVTGAGNTIYF